A selection of T cell receptor beta chains follows, all from one sample in a study of T-cell reconstitution after alpha-beta-depleted transplantation in children. TCRdb re-called the PCR reads with MiXCR, one entry per CDR3 protein. The sample has 90,000 to 150,000 distinct CDR3 sequences, about 23% seen once. The sample in question was PBMCs, mostly from graft donor cells, obtained 180 days after TCRalphabeta/CD19-depleted stem cell transplant. Source of these receptors: a male patient aged 2-15 years who had a stem cell transplant for chronic granulomatous disease, so the T cells may come from the graft donor. Both conserved end residues are trimmed from each CDR3. Fields, in order: V gene, J gene, CDR3 protein.

V: TRBV7-2
J: TRBJ2-3
CDR3: ASSLGPGLATDTQY

V: TRBV4-3
J: TRBJ1-3
CDR3: ASSRHRGVSSGNTIY

V: TRBV5-6
J: TRBJ2-3
CDR3: ASSGGREAVRLNTQY

V: TRBV12-3/TRBV12-4
J: TRBJ2-7
CDR3: ASSQTTGFGSYEQY

V: TRBV21-1
J: TRBJ2-7
CDR3: ASSKFGAGVSNEQY

V: TRBV14
J: TRBJ2-1
CDR3: ASSRTGTTNEQF

V: TRBV7-8
J: TRBJ2-7
CDR3: ASSLTAGHTEQY

V: TRBV27
J: TRBJ2-3
CDR3: ASGSRGTQY

V: TRBV3-1
J: TRBJ2-1
CDR3: ASSRGQSSYNEQF

V: TRBV20-1
J: TRBJ2-3
CDR3: SATLAGATDTQY

V: TRBV24-1
J: TRBJ2-7
CDR3: ATSDYRGFEQY

V: TRBV20-1
J: TRBJ2-7
CDR3: SGGYYSVAYEQY

V: TRBV5-7
J: TRBJ2-5
CDR3: ASSPRSVVETQY

V: TRBV28
J: TRBJ2-3
CDR3: ASSFRYSRTDTQY

V: TRBV6-5
J: TRBJ1-2
CDR3: ASSYSDRVRGYT

V: TRBV12-3/TRBV12-4
J: TRBJ1-3
CDR3: ASRFGSEGFSGNTIY

V: TRBV15
J: TRBJ2-1
CDR3: ATSRDLGSPYNEQF

V: TRBV20-1
J: TRBJ2-2
CDR3: SALIDRTNTGELF

V: TRBV20-1
J: TRBJ2-1
CDR3: SARDGSGRWDEQF

V: TRBV28
J: TRBJ2-1
CDR3: ATTTLASEQF

V: TRBV12-3/TRBV12-4
J: TRBJ2-4
CDR3: ASSFGTNPWMSKNIQY

V: TRBV6-6
J: TRBJ1-1
CDR3: ASRPGVNTEAF

V: TRBV28
J: TRBJ2-1
CDR3: ASSFPNEQF

V: TRBV12-3/TRBV12-4
J: TRBJ2-1
CDR3: ASSSVVGEQF

V: TRBV20-1
J: TRBJ2-7
CDR3: SARPTGYEQY

V: TRBV6-5
J: TRBJ2-1
CDR3: ASSYPSNQSSYNEQF

V: TRBV12-3/TRBV12-4
J: TRBJ2-1
CDR3: ASSLRDEQF

V: TRBV28
J: TRBJ2-5
CDR3: ASPDSGQETQY

V: TRBV28
J: TRBJ2-2
CDR3: ASRSNTGELF

V: TRBV12-3/TRBV12-4
J: TRBJ2-1
CDR3: ASSLLGRTSYNEQF

V: TRBV7-8
J: TRBJ2-3
CDR3: ASSLGLPFDTDTQY

V: TRBV5-5
J: TRBJ2-7
CDR3: ASKIWSSYEQY

V: TRBV4-1
J: TRBJ2-3
CDR3: ASSQDSNTDTQY

V: TRBV4-2
J: TRBJ2-1
CDR3: ASSTGLAGGGNEQF

V: TRBV20-1
J: TRBJ1-1
CDR3: KAGVMNTEAF

V: TRBV5-5
J: TRBJ1-2
CDR3: ASSLPGSYGYT

V: TRBV15
J: TRBJ2-7
CDR3: ATSPNWGGSYEQY

V: TRBV4-3
J: TRBJ2-3
CDR3: ASSQEAAGSQNMAPDTQY

V: TRBV14
J: TRBJ1-4
CDR3: ASNGQGQAEKLF

V: TRBV9
J: TRBJ1-1
CDR3: ASSVTTGMNTEAF

V: TRBV7-6
J: TRBJ1-1
CDR3: ASSLAGYAEAF

V: TRBV12-3/TRBV12-4
J: TRBJ2-1
CDR3: ASSKDRYNEQF

V: TRBV30
J: TRBJ2-1
CDR3: ASTSGGGKYNEQF

V: TRBV12-3/TRBV12-4
J: TRBJ1-5
CDR3: ASSLGGEGPQH

V: TRBV20-1
J: TRBJ2-1
CDR3: SARSTRWRDNEQF

V: TRBV7-3
J: TRBJ2-7
CDR3: ASSLTGFYEQY

V: TRBV20-1
J: TRBJ2-5
CDR3: SARDRGLAAQETQY

V: TRBV25-1
J: TRBJ2-2
CDR3: ASMLHTGELF

V: TRBV27
J: TRBJ2-7
CDR3: ASSPPGSSYEQY

V: TRBV20-1
J: TRBJ1-4
CDR3: SARTEYLTNEKLF